Listed below are T cell receptor beta chains from one sample, sequenced in a study of T cell repertoires in cytomegalovirus infection. One entry per CDR3 protein, called by TCRdb with MiXCR from the reads. The table has hundreds of thousands of distinct CDR3 sequences, about 42% seen once. No antigen has been assigned to these receptors. The input for sequencing was cultured PBMCs, taken from culture after CMV antigen stimulation. The receptor set was obtained from a human donor in good health (CMV status not recorded). Some clones in this sample may be carry-over from other donors' samples. CDR3s include the opening cysteine and the closing phenylalanine or tryptophan. D genes are given only for firm matches. A clone size is listed for some rows: how often the clone was seen (once, few, many), or a class if it is expanded.

v_call: TRBV7-2; clone_size: few; d_call: .; j_call: TRBJ2-1; cdr3_aa: CASSPRAGYNEQFF; cdr3_nt: TGTGCCAGCAGCCCTAGGGCGGGCTACAATGAGCAGTTCTTC
v_call: TRBV7-2; clone_size: many; d_call: TRBD2; j_call: TRBJ2-3; cdr3_aa: CASSLPKLAGFTDTQYF; cdr3_nt: TGTGCCAGCAGCTTACCGAAACTAGCGGGCTTCACAGATACGCAGTATTTT
v_call: TRBV10-1; clone_size: once; d_call: TRBD1; j_call: TRBJ2-3; cdr3_aa: CASREWKGQNTDTQYF; cdr3_nt: TGCGCCAGCAGAGAATGGAAGGGACAGAACACAGATACGCAGTATTTT
v_call: TRBV7-9; clone_size: once; d_call: TRBD1; j_call: TRBJ2-1; cdr3_aa: CASSFQYRGYYNEQFF; cdr3_nt: TGTGCCAGCAGCTTTCAATACAGGGGGTACTACAATGAGCAGTTCTTC
v_call: TRBV10-2; clone_size: .; d_call: .; j_call: TRBJ2-5; cdr3_aa: CASTPSGLANQETQYF; cdr3_nt: TGCGCCAGCACTCCTTCCGGGCTAGCGAATCAAGAGACCCAGTACTTC
v_call: TRBV7-2; clone_size: few; d_call: .; j_call: TRBJ2-1; cdr3_aa: CASSSVGGSYNEQFF; cdr3_nt: TGTGCCAGCAGCTCCGTAGGAGGGTCCTACAATGAGCAGTTCTTC
v_call: TRBV4-1; clone_size: .; d_call: .; j_call: TRBJ1-2; cdr3_aa: CASSQVGDALYGYTF; cdr3_nt: TGCGCCAGCAGCCAAGTGGGAGACGCACTCTATGGCTACACCTTC
v_call: TRBV20-1; clone_size: .; d_call: TRBD1; j_call: TRBJ2-1; cdr3_aa: CSARDGQGLGQFF; cdr3_nt: TGCAGTGCTAGAGATGGACAGGGATTGGGGCAGTTCTTC
v_call: TRBV6-5; clone_size: .; d_call: TRBD2; j_call: TRBJ2-5; cdr3_aa: CASSRGLEQETQYF; cdr3_nt: TGTGCCAGCAGCCGGGGACTAGAGCAAGAGACCCAGTACTTC
v_call: TRBV20-1; clone_size: .; d_call: .; j_call: TRBJ2-5; cdr3_aa: CSARIDGIGIETQYF; cdr3_nt: TGCAGTGCTAGAATAGACGGGATTGGTATAGAGACCCAGTACTTC
v_call: TRBV7-6; clone_size: .; d_call: .; j_call: TRBJ1-4; cdr3_aa: CASSQLLGKLFF; cdr3_nt: TGTGCCAGCAGCCAGCTTTTGGGAAAACTGTTTTTT
v_call: TRBV7-6; clone_size: .; d_call: TRBD2; j_call: TRBJ2-5; cdr3_aa: CASSFASGGQETQYF; cdr3_nt: TGTGCCAGCAGCTTTGCTAGCGGGGGCCAAGAGACCCAGTACTTC
v_call: TRBV10-3; clone_size: .; d_call: .; j_call: TRBJ2-1; cdr3_aa: CAISTILAPGNEQFF; cdr3_nt: TGTGCCATCAGTACGATACTAGCTCCGGGCAATGAGCAGTTCTTC
v_call: TRBV6-1; clone_size: .; d_call: .; j_call: TRBJ2-1; cdr3_aa: CASSEPPAIYNEQFF; cdr3_nt: TGTGCCAGCAGTGAACCCCCCGCCATATACAATGAGCAGTTCTTC
v_call: TRBV4-1; clone_size: few; d_call: .; j_call: TRBJ2-1; cdr3_aa: CASSQVHRPNNEQFF; cdr3_nt: TGCGCCAGCAGCCAAGTTCATCGACCTAACAATGAGCAGTTCTTC